A single sample is the source of the 10 T cell receptor beta chains below, sequenced in a study of blood T cell repertoires in COVID-19 (dated by TCRdb to 2020 to 2022). The method behind the library was the immunoSEQ multiplex PCR assay. TCRdb's version of the immuneACCESS table is confined to in-frame rearrangements and falls short of the full clone set. An unresolved V gene accounts for under half of the shortfall where checked; the remainder is of unknown origin. The sample table records 250,000 to 350,000 clones; 80% to 90% of these occur just once. Roughly 2.3% of the sample is held by the ten biggest clonotypes. Sequencing input: PBMCs or T cells enriched from blood (not recorded which). These receptors were obtained from a woman between 18 and 29 years old who had recovered from COVID-19.

The V and J genes are TRBV19 and TRBJ1-1; D gene ambiguous. The CDR3 contains 11 residues. Germline V gene lookup returns CDR1 LNHDA and CDR2 SQIVND (reference sequence). The V end lost 4 bases, the J end lost 4 bases, and 4 bases lay between the germline ends. The CDR3 bases are TGTGCCAGTAGTACGTTCACTGAAGCTTTCTTT. This gives the protein CASSTFTEAFF. Variable domain in full (rest from reference TRBV19 and TRBJ1-1): DGGITQSPKYLFRKEGQNVTLSCEQNLNHDAMYWYRQDPGQGLRLIYYSQIVNDFQKGDIAEGYSVSREKKESFPLTVTSAQKNPTAFYLCASSTFTEAFFGQGTRLTVV.

This chain joins TRBV3-1 (or the pseudogene TRBV3-2) and TRBJ1-2; 8 bases map to TRBD1. This CDR3 spans 13 amino acids. Germline V gene lookup returns CDR1 LGHDT and CDR2 YNNKEL (reference sequence). After removal of 2 bases from V and 8 bases from J, the junction contained 4 bases not matched to a gene. Written as DNA, the CDR3 is TGTGCCAGCAGCCAAAGAGGACAGGGCGGCTACACCTTC. Its translation: CASSQRGQGGYTF.

The genes are TRBV19 and TRBJ2-7, with 9 bases aligning to TRBD1. Germline-derived CDR1 and CDR2 are LNHDA and SQIVND (reference sequence). The CDR3 spans 17 residues. V lost 4 bases, J lost 2 bases, and 12 bases stayed unmatched. Here the CDR3 reads CASSRLPGQGPPYEQYF. The CDR3 nucleotides read TGTGCCAGTAGTAGGCTCCCGGGACAGGGCCCTCCCTACGAGCAGTACTTC.

This clone was found a few times. The CDR3, as DNA: TGTGCCAGCGGGACAGGGGCTGGAAACACCATATATTTT. Residues: CASGTGAGNTIYF. The V call is TRBV12-3 or TRBV12-4, the J call TRBJ1-3, with 10 bases matching TRBD1. This CDR3 region has 13 residues. Losses at the gene ends were 8 bases for V and 2 bases for J; bases not matched to a gene: 0.

The chain combines TRBV28 with TRBJ2-7; 7 bases fit TRBD2. The V gene's germline CDR1 is MDHEN and CDR2 SYDVKM. The CDR3 runs 13 residues. V lost 7 bases, J lost 1 base, and 4 bases stayed unmatched. The CDR3 nucleotides are TGTGCCAGCACTTTGGGAGGGTCCTACGAGCAGTACTTC. Its protein is CASTLGGSYEQYF.

J is TRBJ1-6 and V is TRBV19, with 7 bases fitting TRBD1. Germline CDR1 LNHDA, CDR2 SQIVND (reference sequence). Germline trimming cut 5 bases from V and 9 bases from J; bases unmatched to any gene: 7. The CDR3 is made up of 14 amino acids. CDR3 DNA sequence: TGTGCCAGTAGTCCTGGGACAGATTCTTCACCCCTCCACTTT. It is translated as CASSPGTDSSPLHF.

The chain couples TRBV7-2 to TRBJ1-2; tentatively, D is TRBD1 (5 bases). This CDR3 is 12 amino acids long. Trimming took 1 base from V and 6 from J, leaving 6 bases between them. Germline loops: CDR1 SGHTA, CDR2 FQGNSA. The CDR3 is CASSLGGDGYTF. The DNA of the CDR3 is TGTGCCAGCAGCTTAGGGGGGGATGGCTACACCTTC.

The rearrangement links TRBV3-1 (or the pseudogene TRBV3-2) to TRBJ2-1; the D gene is possibly TRBD2 (6 bases). There are 11 residues in the CDR3. Germline V gene lookup returns CDR1 LGHDT and CDR2 YNNKEL (reference sequence). V gave up 5 bases and J gave up 15 bases, with 14 bases separating them. CDR3 coding DNA: TGTGCCAGCAGCTCCGGGACTGAACGGTTCTTC. Its translation is CASSSGTERFF.

The chain combines TRBV28 with TRBJ1-5, with D unclear. The germline gives CDR1 MDHEN, CDR2 SYDVKM. The CDR3 extends over 15 amino acids. The V end lost 6 bases, the J end lost 2 bases, and 14 bases lay between the germline ends. The CDR3 DNA reads as TGTGCCAGCAGCCCCGGGGTGAGGGGCAATCAGCCCCAGCATTTT. The encoded protein is CASSPGVRGNQPQHF.

The CDR3, as DNA: TGTGCCAGCAGCCCGGACAGCAGCTCCTATAATTCACCCCTCCACTTT. Its translation: CASSPDSSSYNSPLHF. The chain uses TRBV9 and TRBJ1-6, with D tentatively TRBD1 (6 bases). Germline assignment: CDR1 SGDLS and CDR2 YYNGEE. This CDR3 is 16 amino acids long. The V and J ends lost 4 bases and 0 bases respectively, with 11 bases between them.